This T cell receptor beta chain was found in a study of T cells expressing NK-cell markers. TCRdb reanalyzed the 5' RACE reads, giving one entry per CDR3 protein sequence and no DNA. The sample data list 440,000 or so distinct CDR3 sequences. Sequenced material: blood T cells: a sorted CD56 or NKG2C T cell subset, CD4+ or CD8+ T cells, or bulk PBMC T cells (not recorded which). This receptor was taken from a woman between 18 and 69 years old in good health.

The CDR3 sequence is CASSPGTLATNEKLFF. The chain joins TRBV7-3 to TRBJ1-4; TCRdb outputs TRBD1, but without DNA this stays unchecked. The CDR3 loop spans 16 amino acids. Germline lookup yields CDR1 SGHTA and CDR2 FQGTGA.